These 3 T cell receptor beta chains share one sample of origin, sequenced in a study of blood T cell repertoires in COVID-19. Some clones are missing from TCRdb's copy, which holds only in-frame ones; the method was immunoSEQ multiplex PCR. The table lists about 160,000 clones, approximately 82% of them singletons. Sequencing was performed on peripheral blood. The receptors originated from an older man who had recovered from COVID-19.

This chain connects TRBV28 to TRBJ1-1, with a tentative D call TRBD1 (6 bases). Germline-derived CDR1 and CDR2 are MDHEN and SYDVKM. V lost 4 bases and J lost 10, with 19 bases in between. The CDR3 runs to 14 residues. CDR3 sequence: CASSSVPRGTRAFF. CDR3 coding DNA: TGTGCCAGCAGTTCCGTCCCGAGGGGGACCAGAGCTTTCTTT.

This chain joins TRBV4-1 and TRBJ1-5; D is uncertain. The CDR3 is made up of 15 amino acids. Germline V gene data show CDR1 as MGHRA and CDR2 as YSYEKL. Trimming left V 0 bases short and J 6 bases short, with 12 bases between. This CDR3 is CASSQDGGRTQPQHF. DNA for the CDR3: TGCGCCAGCAGCCAAGATGGAGGCAGAACTCAGCCCCAGCATTTT.

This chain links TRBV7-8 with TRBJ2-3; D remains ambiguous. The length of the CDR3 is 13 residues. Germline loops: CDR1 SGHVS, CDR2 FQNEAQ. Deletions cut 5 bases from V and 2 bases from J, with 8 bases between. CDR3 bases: TGTGCCAGCAGCCCCTCTACCACAGATACGCAGTATTTT. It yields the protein CASSPSTTDTQYF.